This T cell receptor (beta chain) was sequenced in a study of Ad26.COV2.S vaccination and SARS-CoV-2 variants. Study conclusions and caveats: Responses of spike-specific T cells (both CD8+ and CD4+) reportedly showed substantial breadth after vaccination. Higher spike-specific TCR breadth was found in vaccine recipients than in placebo recipients. TCR breadth and depth estimates may have understated total T cell responses.

TCRdb's table, derived via immunoSEQ multiplex PCR, lists solely in-frame clones and lacks some. Of approximately 140,000 clones listed, roughly 88% are singletons. CDR3 size: 12 residues. Trimming left V 7 bases short and J 15 bases short, with 19 bases between. As concerns this clone: The antigen remains undetermined.

The sequences come from peripheral blood, collected after recovery from COVID-19. The origin of this receptor is a human donor who had recovered from COVID-19. The gene calls are TRBV12-3 or TRBV12-4 and TRBJ2-1; D is undetermined. DNA of the CDR3: TGTGCCAGCACTTCAGACCTCGTCTATCTGTTCTTC. This codes for CASTSDLVYLFF.